This TCR beta chain is drawn from a study of early T cells in non-severe SARS-CoV-2 infection. Study-wide findings and caveats: Reliance on VDJdb matching favored anti-spike CD8 responses; private and CD4 specificities were missed.

This clonotype was counted a few times. What it binds is not known. TCRdb recomputed calls from the 5' RACE reads with MiXCR, one row per CDR3 protein. This sample has 85,000 to 90,000 distinct CDR3 sequences, with 12% to 15% found just once. V was trimmed by 5 bases and J by 6 bases, leaving 9 bases between them. This CDR3 has 12 residues. Germline-derived CDR1 and CDR2 are SEHNR and FQNEAQ (reference sequence). The clonotype originates from an adult who was a healthcare worker with PCR-confirmed SARS-CoV-2 infection or an uninfected control (not recorded which). The V gene is TRBV7-9, the J gene TRBJ2-3, with a possible D match to TRBD2 (5 bases). The sequencing sample was made of whole blood. DNA of the CDR3: TGTGCCAGCAGCACACTAGGGGATACGCAGTATTTT. Translation gives CASSTLGDTQYF.